This T cell receptor beta chain was profiled in a study of cytomegalovirus exposure and HLA in healthy donors. Broader study findings: Some V segments (TRBV6-2 and TRBV6-3 among them) were excluded as indistinguishable.

The CDR3 is 15 amino acids. The V segment lost 5 bases and the J segment 6 bases; nucleotides outside the gene matches: 6. Germline V gene lookup returns CDR1 SEHNR and CDR2 FQNEAQ (reference sequence). Concerning this clone: As yet, its antigen is unknown.

Both 60 Vbeta primers and 13 Jbeta primers went into the PCR. Measured with immunoSEQ multiplex PCR; TCRdb has only the in-frame clones, and not every one. The sample records 200,000 to 250,000 clones, 65% to 80% being singletons. The clonotype was recovered from a man in his forties in good health and CMV-seronegative. The sample taken for sequencing was PBMCs. V and J are TRBV7-9 and TRBJ2-7; 14 nucleotides agree with TRBD2. The CDR3 nucleotides read TGTGCCAGCAGCCCGACTAGCGGGGGGGCACGCGAGCAGTACTTC. Encoded protein: CASSPTSGGAREQYF.